The clone carrying this T cell receptor (beta chain) has only one observation. The germline V gene has CDR1 LNHNV and CDR2 YYDKDF (reference sequence). V was trimmed by 1 base and J by 4 bases, leaving 14 bases between them. CDR3 length: 15 residues. These data come from a study of cytomegalovirus exposure and HLA in healthy donors. The PCR contained 60 Vbeta and 13 Jbeta primers. Sequencing was performed with immunoSEQ multiplex PCR; in TCRdb, only in-frame clones are kept and a portion is missing. The top ten hold approximately 0.5% of the sample, which has 200,000 to 250,000 clones, almost 85% seen once.

V gene TRBV15 combines with J gene TRBJ2-7; a weak D match, TRBD1 (7 bases). Material for sequencing was PBMCs. The receptor's source is a woman aged 40-49 years in good health and CMV-seronegative. The CDR3 region is CATSRGGDRTYEQYF. For the CDR3, the DNA is TGTGCCACCAGCAGAGGGGGGGACAGAACATACGAGCAGTACTTC.